This T cell receptor (beta chain) came from a study of neurological immune-mediated disorders (dated by TCRdb to between 2018 and 2021). As for the study more broadly: Among the roughly 34 multiple sclerosis patients, relapsing-remitting MS accounted for approximately 31 and secondary progressive MS accounted for 3. Using UMI-based sequencing, the study compared peripheral blood TCR-beta repertoires from patients with HTLV-I-associated myelopathy (HAM/TSP), patients with multiple sclerosis, and healthy controls. Longitudinal samples, technical triplicates and paired sorted CD4+ and CD8+ T-cell subsets, alongside PBMC samples, were included among the approximately 110 TCR-beta libraries. The cohort included 60 to 70 subjects: roughly 15 with HAM/TSP, around 35 with multiple sclerosis, and approximately 20 healthy controls. General findings and caveats noted by the study authors: No association of the MS cluster with clinical or MRI features was observed, and the need for larger cohorts was stated by the authors. The highest TCR clonal expansion was observed in HAM/TSP patients, whereas the lowest was observed in MS patients, even when compared with healthy controls. Across subjects, expanded clones never shared an identical CDR3 amino acid sequence, which suggests that the TCR-beta repertoires in every group were private. In phylogenetic analysis, the repertoires of 18 of 34 MS patients grouped into a cluster of related CDR3 sequences, which suggests a possible signature at the repertoire level.

For the unsorted PBMC libraries, 2 million PBMCs were stored in RNAlater at -80 degrees C until RNA extraction and were used to generate the libraries. Multiple sclerosis patients were enrolled in a US clinical protocol under which disease progression was evaluated by magnetic resonance imaging. Peripheral blood was subjected to Ficoll-Hypaque density gradient centrifugation to isolate PBMCs, which were then cryopreserved in liquid nitrogen. Relative to germline, V is missing 3 bases and J is missing 2 bases, with 12 bases of the junction outside any gene match. The CDR3 goes from the cysteine to the phenylalanine over 18 residues. Only the CDR3 region is kept as DNA, spanning 54 bases read in frame from base 1. CDR1 and CDR2 are drawn from the germline V gene (reference sequence): LNHNV, YYDKDF. cDNA synthesis used template-switch 5'RACE with a primer carrying a 10-nucleotide random unique molecular identifier tagging each TCR transcript. Every sequencing run covered 15-18 subjects and yielded more than 200 million TCR-beta sequences. The RNeasy kit was used for extraction of total RNA. TCR-beta VDJ regions were amplified with primers for the TCR constant region and the 5'RACE anchor, using the KAPA Real-time Library Amplification kit. Sample indexes and Illumina adaptors were added in a first PCR, after which library yield was increased in a second PCR. After Ampure bead purification, the TCR product of roughly 650 bp was size-selected on a 2% E-gel SizeSelection system. Before pooling, libraries had their quality checked on a Bioanalyzer, their concentration measured with Qubit, and their quantity determined with the Kapa Library Quantification kit. An Illumina HiSeq 2500 was used to sequence the libraries paired-end at 2 x 150 bp. To increase sequence diversity, roughly 24-31% phiX was spiked into each library pool. The published analysis was carried out like this. The UMI-based MiGEC pipeline processed quality-filtered reads and removed over 80% of raw TCR sequences during error correction. IMGT germline references were used for aligning VDJ genes, and each clonotype was defined as a unique CDR3 amino acid sequence together with its V-J genes. Clonal expansion, Shannon diversity and CDR3 relatedness (CalcPairwiseDistances, ClusterSamples) were evaluated with VDJtools, and phylogenetic trees were built with CLCbio workbench. A clone was classed as expanded if it had 8 or more unique UMIs, a cutoff based on coefficient-of-variation modelling across technical triplicates. The raw public reads went through TCRdb reprocessing: fastp at Q25, MiXCR clone calling, in-frame beta chains kept. Here each entry gathers all rows of one CDR3 protein and keeps the most common genes and DNA. The V and J calls here are based on TCRdb, not the publication. This sample lists 55,000 to 75,000 distinct CDR3 sequences; under 3% were detected once. Approximately 3% of the sample lies in the top ten.

This clonotype was observed at least ten times. Its antigen remains unidentified. Per-base qualities were not stored, and no clone one base away is much larger. The TCR was taken from a man in his fifties with multiple sclerosis. Sequenced sample: PBMCs. Rearrangement joined TRBV15 to TRBJ2-3, and TRBD1 aligns with 9 junction nucleotides. The CDR3 loop reads CATSSEQGAFVPTDTQYF. The DNA sequence is as follows: TGTGCCACCAGCAGTGAACAGGGGGCGTTTGTCCCCACAGATACGCAGTATTTT.